This T cell receptor (beta chain) was documented in a study of blood T cell repertoires in COVID-19. Across the study: Nucleic acid was either cDNA or gDNA, and it came from T cells, B-cell-depleted T cells, or PBMCs.

Only in-frame clones appear in the TCRdb table, and some are missing; sequencing was by immunoSEQ multiplex PCR. The sample carries 360,000 or so clones, roughly 91% recorded once. This clone was counted once. The clonotype was recovered from a woman aged 25-40 years who had recovered from COVID-19. Sequenced input: PBMCs or T cells enriched from blood (not recorded which).

CDR3 amino acids: CASSSDRTYNEKLFF. Here the CDR3 DNA reads TGTGCCAGCAGCTCCGACAGGACCTATAATGAAAAACTGTTTTTT. This sequence joins TRBV7-9 and TRBJ1-4; a possible D gene is TRBD1 (6 bases). The V gene's germline CDR1 is SEHNR and CDR2 FQNEAQ (reference sequence). V lost 4 bases and J lost 4, with 13 bases in between. The CDR3 is 15 residues long.